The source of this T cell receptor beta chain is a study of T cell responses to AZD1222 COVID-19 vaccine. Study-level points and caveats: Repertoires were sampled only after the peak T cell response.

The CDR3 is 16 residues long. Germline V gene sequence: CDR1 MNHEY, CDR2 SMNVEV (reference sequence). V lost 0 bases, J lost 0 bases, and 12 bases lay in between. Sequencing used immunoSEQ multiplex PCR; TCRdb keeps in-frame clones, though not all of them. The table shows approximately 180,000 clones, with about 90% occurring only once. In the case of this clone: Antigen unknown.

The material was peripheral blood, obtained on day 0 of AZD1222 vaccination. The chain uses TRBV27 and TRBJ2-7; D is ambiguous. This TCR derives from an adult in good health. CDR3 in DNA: TGTGCCAGCAGTTTATCGATAGGCAGACACTCCTACGAGCAGTACTTC. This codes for CASSLSIGRHSYEQYF.